The T cell receptor (beta chain) under discussion was sequenced for a study of STAT5B mutations in CD4+ large granular lymphocyte leukemia. Study information: Among healthy donors, a particular HLA allele went with more CDR3 'QG' motifs. General observations from the study: TRBV06-family usage was enriched in top patient clones (8/27) versus controls (2/35).

Measured with immunoSEQ multiplex PCR; TCRdb has only the in-frame clones, and not every one. The sample contains approximately 32,000 clones, about 70% of which appear only once. In regard to this clone: Antigen: not known.

V lost 7 bases to trimming and J lost 10 bases; unmatched junction nucleotides: 8. CDR3 size: 15 residues. CDR1 is MNHNS and CDR2 is SASEGT in the germline V gene. The gene calls are TRBV6-1 and TRBJ2-3; 16 nucleotides match TRBD2. Sequencing input: CD4+ T cells from blood buffy coats. The sequence came from a human donor in good health. CDR3 bases: TGTGCCAGCATTGGGACTAGCGGGGGGGATCTATCGCAGTATTTT. Its translation is CASIGTSGGDLSQYF.